This T cell receptor beta chain comes out of a study of blood T cell repertoires in COVID-19. Looked up from germline, CDR1 is MNHEY and CDR2 is SVGAGI. V lost 7 bases, J lost 10 bases, and 11 bases lay in between. This CDR3 comprises 12 residues. Generated by immunoSEQ multiplex PCR, the TCRdb table keeps only in-frame clones and is missing some. The sample lists about 98,000 clones, 82% seen once, with 11% in the top ten. The specimen was peripheral blood. This receptor was taken from an older man with active or convalescent COVID-19. V gene TRBV6-5 combines with J gene TRBJ1-6; D might be TRBD1 (5 bases). The CDR3 loop is CASIWRGSPLHF. The DNA for the CDR3 is TGTGCCAGCATCTGGAGGGGCTCACCCCTCCACTTT.